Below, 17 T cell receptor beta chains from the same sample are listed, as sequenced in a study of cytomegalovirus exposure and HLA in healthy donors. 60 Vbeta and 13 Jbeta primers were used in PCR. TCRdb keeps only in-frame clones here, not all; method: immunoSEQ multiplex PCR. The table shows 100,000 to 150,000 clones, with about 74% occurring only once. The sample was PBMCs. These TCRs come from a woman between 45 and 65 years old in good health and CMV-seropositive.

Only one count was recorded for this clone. The CDR3 DNA sequence: TGTGCCAGCAGCGCGGGACAGTACGGGGCCAACGTCCTGACTTTC. Protein sequence: CASSAGQYGANVLTF. This sequence joins TRBV9 and TRBJ2-6; 7 bases line up with TRBD1. The CDR3 has 15 amino acids. J was trimmed by 4 bases and V by 3 bases; bases with no gene match: 4. CDR1 and CDR2 from the germline V gene are SGDLS and YYNGEE.

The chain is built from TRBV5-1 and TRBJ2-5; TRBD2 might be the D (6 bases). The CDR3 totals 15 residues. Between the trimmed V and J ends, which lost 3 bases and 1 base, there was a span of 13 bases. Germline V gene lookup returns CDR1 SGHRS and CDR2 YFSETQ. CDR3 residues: CASSWGGVLQETQYF. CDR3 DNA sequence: TGCGCCAGCAGCTGGGGCGGGGTCCTCCAAGAGACCCAGTACTTC.

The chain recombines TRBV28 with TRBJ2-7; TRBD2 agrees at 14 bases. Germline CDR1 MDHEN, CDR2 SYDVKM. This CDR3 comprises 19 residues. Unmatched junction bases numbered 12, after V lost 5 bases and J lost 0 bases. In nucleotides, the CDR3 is TGTGCCAGCAGTCCCCTACCGGGACTAGCGGGGGTAATCTCCTACGAGCAGTACTTC. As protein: CASSPLPGLAGVISYEQYF.

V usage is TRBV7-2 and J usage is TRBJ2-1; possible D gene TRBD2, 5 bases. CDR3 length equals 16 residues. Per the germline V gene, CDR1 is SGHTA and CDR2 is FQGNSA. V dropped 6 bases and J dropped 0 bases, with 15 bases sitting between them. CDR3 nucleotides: TGTGCCAGCAGGCCGACTACCCCGAGCTCCTACAATGAGCAGTTCTTC. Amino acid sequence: CASRPTTPSSYNEQFF.

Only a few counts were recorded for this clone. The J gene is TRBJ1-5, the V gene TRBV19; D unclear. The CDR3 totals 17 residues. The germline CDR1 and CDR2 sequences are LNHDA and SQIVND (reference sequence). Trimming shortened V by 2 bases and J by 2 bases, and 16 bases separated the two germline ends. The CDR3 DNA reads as TGTGCCAGTAGTATATGGCAGACCTACGGGGGCAATCAGCCCCAGCATTTT. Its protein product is CASSIWQTYGGNQPQHF.

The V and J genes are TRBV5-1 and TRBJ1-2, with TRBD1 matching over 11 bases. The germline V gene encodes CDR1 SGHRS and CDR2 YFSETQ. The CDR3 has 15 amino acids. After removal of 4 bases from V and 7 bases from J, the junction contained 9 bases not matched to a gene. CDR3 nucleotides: TGCGCCAGCAGCCCGGACAGGGGGCGCATCAGTGGCTACACCTTC. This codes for CASSPDRGRISGYTF.

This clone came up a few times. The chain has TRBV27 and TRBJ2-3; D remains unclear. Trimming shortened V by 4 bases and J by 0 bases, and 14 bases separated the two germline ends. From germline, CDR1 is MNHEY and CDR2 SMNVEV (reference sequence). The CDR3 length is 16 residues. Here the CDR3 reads CASSSRSVGSTDTQYF. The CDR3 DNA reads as TGTGCCAGCAGTTCTAGATCGGTGGGTAGCACAGATACGCAGTATTTT.

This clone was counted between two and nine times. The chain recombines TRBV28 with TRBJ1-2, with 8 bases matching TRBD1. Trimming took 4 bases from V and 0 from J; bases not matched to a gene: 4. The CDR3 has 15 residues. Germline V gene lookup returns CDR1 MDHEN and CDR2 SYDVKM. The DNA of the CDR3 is TGTGCCAGCAGTTCAGGGGGCCAAGCTAACTATGGCTACACCTTC. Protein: CASSSGGQANYGYTF.

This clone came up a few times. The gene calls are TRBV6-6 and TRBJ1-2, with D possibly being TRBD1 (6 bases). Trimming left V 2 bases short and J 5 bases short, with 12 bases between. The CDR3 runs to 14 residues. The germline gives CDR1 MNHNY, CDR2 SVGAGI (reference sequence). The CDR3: CASSYAGQSYGYTF. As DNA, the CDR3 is TGTGCCAGCAGTTACGCCGGACAGAGTTATGGCTACACCTTC.

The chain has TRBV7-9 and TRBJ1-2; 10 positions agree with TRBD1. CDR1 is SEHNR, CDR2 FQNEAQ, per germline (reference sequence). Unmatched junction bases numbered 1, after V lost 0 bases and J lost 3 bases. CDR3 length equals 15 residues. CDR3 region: CASSLAGQGDYGYTF. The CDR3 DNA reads TGTGCCAGCAGCTTAGCCGGACAGGGGGACTATGGCTACACCTTC.

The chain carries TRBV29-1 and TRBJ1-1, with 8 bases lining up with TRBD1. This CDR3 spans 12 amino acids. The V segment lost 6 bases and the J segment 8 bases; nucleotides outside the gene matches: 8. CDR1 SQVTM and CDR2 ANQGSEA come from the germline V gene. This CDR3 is CSVAGQGREAFF. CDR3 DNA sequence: TGCAGCGTCGCCGGACAGGGTCGGGAAGCTTTCTTT.

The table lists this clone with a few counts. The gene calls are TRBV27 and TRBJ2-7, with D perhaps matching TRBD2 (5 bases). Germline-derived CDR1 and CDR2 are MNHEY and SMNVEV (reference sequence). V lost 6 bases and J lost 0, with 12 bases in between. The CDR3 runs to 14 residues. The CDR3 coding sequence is TGTGCCAGCAGATTAACTAGGAGCTCCTACGAGCAGTACTTC. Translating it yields CASRLTRSSYEQYF.

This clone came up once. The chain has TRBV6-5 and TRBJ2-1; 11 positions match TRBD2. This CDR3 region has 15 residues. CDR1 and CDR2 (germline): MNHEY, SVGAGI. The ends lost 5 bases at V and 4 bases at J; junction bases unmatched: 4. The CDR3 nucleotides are TGTGCCAGCAGTAATAGCGGGGGGGCATACAATGAGCAGTTCTTC. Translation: CASSNSGGAYNEQFF.

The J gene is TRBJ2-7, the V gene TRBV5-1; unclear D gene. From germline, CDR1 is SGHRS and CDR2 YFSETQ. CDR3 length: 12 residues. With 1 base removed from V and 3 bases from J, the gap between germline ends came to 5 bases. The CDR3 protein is CASSLNSYEQYF. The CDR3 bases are TGCGCCAGCAGCTTGAACAGCTACGAGCAGTACTTC.

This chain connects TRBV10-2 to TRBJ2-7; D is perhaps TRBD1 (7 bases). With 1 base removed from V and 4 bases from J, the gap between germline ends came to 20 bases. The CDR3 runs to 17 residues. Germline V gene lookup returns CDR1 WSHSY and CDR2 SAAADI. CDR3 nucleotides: TGCGCCAGCAGTGAGTACCCGGCAGGGGGAGGACTTTACGAGCAGTACTTC. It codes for CASSEYPAGGGLYEQYF.

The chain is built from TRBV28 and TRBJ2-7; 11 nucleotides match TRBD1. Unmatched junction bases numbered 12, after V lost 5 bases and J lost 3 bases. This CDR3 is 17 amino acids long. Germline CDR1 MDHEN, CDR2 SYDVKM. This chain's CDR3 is CASSRRTGGYAFYEQYF. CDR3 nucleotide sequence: TGTGCCAGCAGTCGAAGGACAGGGGGCTATGCTTTCTACGAGCAGTACTTC. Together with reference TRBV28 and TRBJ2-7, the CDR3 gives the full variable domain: DVKVTQSSRYLVKRTGEKVFLECVQDMDHENMFWYRQDPGLGLRLIYFSYDVKMKEKGDIPEGYSVSREKKERFSLILESASTNQTSMYLCASSRRTGGYAFYEQYFGPGTRLTVT.

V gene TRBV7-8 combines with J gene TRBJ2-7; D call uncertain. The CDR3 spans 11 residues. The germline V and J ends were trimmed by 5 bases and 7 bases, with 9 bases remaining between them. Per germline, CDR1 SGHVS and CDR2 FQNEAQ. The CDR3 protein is CASSADTEQYF. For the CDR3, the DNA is TGTGCCAGCAGCGCGGATACGGAGCAGTACTTC.